The 6 T cell receptor beta chains below come from one sample, sequenced in a study of cytomegalovirus exposure and HLA in healthy donors. PCR involved 60 Vbeta and 13 Jbeta primers. Using immunoSEQ multiplex PCR, the repertoire was profiled, and TCRdb retains in-frame clones only, with some absent. The table has around 140,000 clones, 60% to 80% seen once. The sequenced sample consisted of PBMCs. These receptor sequences come from a male donor in good health and CMV-seronegative.

The rearrangement links TRBV5-1 to TRBJ2-2; TRBD1 agrees at 8 bases. This CDR3 contains 14 residues. The germline CDR1 and CDR2 sequences are SGHRS and YFSETQ. V was pared by 0 bases and J by 7 bases, with 2 bases of the junction left unmatched. The CDR3 sequence is CASSLGQGNGELFF. For the CDR3, the DNA is TGCGCCAGCAGCTTGGGACAGGGGAACGGGGAGCTGTTTTTT.

The V gene is TRBV6-5, the J gene TRBJ1-4; no firm D call. The V gene's germline CDR1 is MNHEY and CDR2 SVGAGI. The CDR3 runs 14 residues. Trimming removed 2 bases from V and 2 bases from J, with 6 bases in between. The CDR3 region has the DNA TGTGCCAGCAGTTACGCGGAGACTAATGAAAAACTGTTTTTT. Translated, it gives CASSYAETNEKLFF.

The chain uses TRBV5-1 and TRBJ2-7; 10 bases fit TRBD2. CDR1 is SGHRS and CDR2 is YFSETQ in the germline V gene. V was pared by 5 bases and J by 2 bases, with 4 bases of the junction left unmatched. CDR3 size: 14 residues. DNA of the CDR3: TGCGCCAGCAGGGGGACTAGCGAACCCTACGAGCAGTACTTC. This codes for CASRGTSEPYEQYF.

The V gene is TRBV2, the J gene TRBJ1-4; D remains unclear. Germline V lookup: CDR1 SNHLY, CDR2 FYNNEI. Trimming stripped 7 bases from V and 0 bases from J, with 9 bases between. This CDR3 has 14 residues. In nucleotides, the CDR3 is TGTGCCAGCAAATTGGGCACAACTAATGAAAAACTGTTTTTT. Protein sequence: CASKLGTTNEKLFF.

The chain combines TRBV9 with TRBJ2-3; a possible D gene is TRBD2 (6 bases). CDR1 and CDR2 (germline): SGDLS, YYNGEE. The V end was cut by 3 bases, the J end by 4 bases, with 15 bases between. This CDR3 region has 15 residues. The CDR3 reads CASSAGEAVADTQYF. The CDR3 nucleotides are TGTGCCAGCAGCGCCGGGGAGGCGGTAGCAGATACGCAGTATTTT.

This chain connects TRBV7-2 to TRBJ1-6; D is undetermined. The CDR3 totals 14 residues. From germline, CDR1 is SGHTA and CDR2 FQGNSA. The V end lost 5 bases, the J end lost 7 bases, and 12 bases lay between the germline ends. The CDR3 DNA reads TGTGCCAGCAGCGAATCCGGGAACAATTCACCCCTCCACTTT. This translates into CASSESGNNSPLHF.